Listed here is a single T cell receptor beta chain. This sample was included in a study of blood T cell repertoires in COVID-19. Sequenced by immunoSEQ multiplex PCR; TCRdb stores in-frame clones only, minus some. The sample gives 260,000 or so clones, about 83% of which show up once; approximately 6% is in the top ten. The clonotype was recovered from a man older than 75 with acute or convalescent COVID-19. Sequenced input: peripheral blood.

CDR3 nucleotide sequence: TGTGCCAGCAGCTTAGCTAGGCCTAGCTCCTACAATGAGCAGTTCTTC. The encoded protein is CASSLARPSSYNEQFF. This chain connects TRBV13 to TRBJ2-1, with D hard to call. Trimming removed 1 base from V and 0 bases from J, with 10 bases in between. Germline V gene lookup returns CDR1 PRHDT and CDR2 FYEKMQ (reference sequence). The CDR3 consists of 16 residues.